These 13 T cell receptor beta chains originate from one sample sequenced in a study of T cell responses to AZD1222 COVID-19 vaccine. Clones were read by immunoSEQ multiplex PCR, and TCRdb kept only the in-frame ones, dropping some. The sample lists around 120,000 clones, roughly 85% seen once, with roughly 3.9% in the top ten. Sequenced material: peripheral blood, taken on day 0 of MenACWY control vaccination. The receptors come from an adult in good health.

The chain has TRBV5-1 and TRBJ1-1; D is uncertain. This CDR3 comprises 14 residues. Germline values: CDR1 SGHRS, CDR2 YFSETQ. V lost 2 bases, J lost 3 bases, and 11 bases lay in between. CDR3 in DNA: TGCGCCAGCAGCTTTGGTCGTCGGGACACTGAAGCTTTCTTT. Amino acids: CASSFGRRDTEAFF.

CDR3 amino acids: CSASVRGGDNSPLHF. As DNA, the CDR3 is TGCAGTGCTAGTGTCAGGGGAGGCGATAATTCACCCCTCCACTTT. The chain employs TRBV20-1 and TRBJ1-6; a possible D gene is TRBD1 (6 bases). Trimming removed 3 bases from V and 5 bases from J, with 14 bases in between. CDR1 DFQATT and CDR2 SNEGSKA come from the germline V gene (reference sequence). CDR3 length: 15 amino acids.

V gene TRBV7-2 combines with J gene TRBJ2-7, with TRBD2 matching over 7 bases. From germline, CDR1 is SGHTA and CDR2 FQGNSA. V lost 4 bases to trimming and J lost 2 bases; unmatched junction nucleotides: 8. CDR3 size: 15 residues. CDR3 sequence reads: CASSSSGGGTYEQYF. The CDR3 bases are TGTGCCAGCAGCTCCTCTGGGGGAGGGACCTACGAGCAGTACTTC.

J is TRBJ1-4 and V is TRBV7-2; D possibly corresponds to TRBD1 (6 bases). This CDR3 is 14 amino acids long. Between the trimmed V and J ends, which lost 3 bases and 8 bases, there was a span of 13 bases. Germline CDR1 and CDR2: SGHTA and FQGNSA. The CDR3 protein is CASSFTGYAEKLFF. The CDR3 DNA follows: TGTGCCAGCAGCTTTACAGGGTATGCCGAAAAACTGTTTTTT.

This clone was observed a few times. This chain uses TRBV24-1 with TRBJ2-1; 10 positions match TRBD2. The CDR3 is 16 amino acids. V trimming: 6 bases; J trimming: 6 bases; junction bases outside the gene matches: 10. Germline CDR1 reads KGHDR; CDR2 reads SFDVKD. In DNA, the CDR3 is TGTGCCACCAGTCGCCCGAGCGGGGGGGCCATCAATGAGCAGTTCTTC. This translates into CATSRPSGGAINEQFF.

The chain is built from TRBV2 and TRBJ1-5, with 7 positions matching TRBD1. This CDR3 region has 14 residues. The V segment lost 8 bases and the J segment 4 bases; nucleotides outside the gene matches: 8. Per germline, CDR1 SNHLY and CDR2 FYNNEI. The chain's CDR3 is CASGEQGRNQPQHF. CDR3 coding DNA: TGTGCCAGCGGAGAACAGGGGAGGAATCAGCCCCAGCATTTT.

The DNA for the CDR3 is TGTGCCAGCGGACAGTGGGATTCACCCCTCCACTTT. The encoded protein is CASGQWDSPLHF. This sequence joins TRBV28 and TRBJ1-6; TRBD1 might be the D (6 bases). Trimming left V 8 bases short and J 8 bases short, with 10 bases between. The V gene's germline CDR1 is MDHEN and CDR2 SYDVKM. The CDR3 consists of 12 residues.

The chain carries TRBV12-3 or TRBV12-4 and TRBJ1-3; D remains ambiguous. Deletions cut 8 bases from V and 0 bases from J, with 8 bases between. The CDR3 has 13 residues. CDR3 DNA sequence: TGTGCCAGCTATAGGGACTCTGGAAACACCATATATTTT. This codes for CASYRDSGNTIYF.

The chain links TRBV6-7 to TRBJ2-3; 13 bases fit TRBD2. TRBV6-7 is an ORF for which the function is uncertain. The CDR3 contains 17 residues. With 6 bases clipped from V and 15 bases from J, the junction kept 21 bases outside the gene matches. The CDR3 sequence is CASSPFTQLAGGPLSYF. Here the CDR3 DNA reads TGTGCCAGCAGCCCCTTCACCCAACTAGCGGGGGGGCCTTTAAGTTATTTT.

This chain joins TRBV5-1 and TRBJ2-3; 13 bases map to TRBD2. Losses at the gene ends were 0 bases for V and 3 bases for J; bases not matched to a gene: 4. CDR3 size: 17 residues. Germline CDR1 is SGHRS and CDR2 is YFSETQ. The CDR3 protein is CASSLDPTSGGTDTQYF. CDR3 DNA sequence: TGCGCCAGCAGCTTGGATCCGACTAGCGGGGGGACAGATACGCAGTATTTT.

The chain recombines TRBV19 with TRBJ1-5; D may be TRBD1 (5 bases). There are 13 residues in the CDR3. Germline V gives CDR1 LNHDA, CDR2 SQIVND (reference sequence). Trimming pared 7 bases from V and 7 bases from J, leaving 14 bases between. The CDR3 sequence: CASMRTSGQPQHF. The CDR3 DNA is TGTGCCAGTATGAGGACAAGTGGCCAGCCCCAGCATTTT.

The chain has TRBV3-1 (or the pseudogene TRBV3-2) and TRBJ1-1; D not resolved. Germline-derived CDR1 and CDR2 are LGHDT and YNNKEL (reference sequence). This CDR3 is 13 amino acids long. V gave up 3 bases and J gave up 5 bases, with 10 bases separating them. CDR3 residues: CASSHADRTEAFF. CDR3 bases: TGTGCCAGCAGCCATGCCGATCGGACTGAAGCTTTCTTT.

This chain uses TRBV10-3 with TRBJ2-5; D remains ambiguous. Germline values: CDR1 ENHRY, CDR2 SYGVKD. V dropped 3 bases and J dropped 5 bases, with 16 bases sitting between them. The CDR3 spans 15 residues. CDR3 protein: CAISDPALSRETQYF. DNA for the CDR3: TGTGCCATCAGTGACCCTGCCCTTTCAAGGGAGACCCAGTACTTC.